The present entry profiles one T cell receptor (beta chain) with its context. What it binds is not known. Germline V gene sequence: CDR1 MNHNS, CDR2 SASEGT. With 4 bases removed from V and 4 bases from J, the gap between germline ends came to 8 bases. The CDR3 covers 13 residues. No donor had influenza vaccine in the prior 6 months; all lived in the community. Excluded were substance abuse, HIV/AIDS, active cancer, immunomodulatory drugs and active illness. Per time point, roughly 40-100 mL of blood was sampled. This sample stems from a study of follicular helper T cells after annual influenza vaccination. Study-wide results and caveats: Each annual vaccination recalled recurring oligoclonal ICOS+CD38+ cTfh clonotypes.

TCRdb's table, derived via immunoSEQ multiplex PCR, lists solely in-frame clones and lacks some. The table lists about 11,000 clones, 70% to 80% of them singletons. This clonotype was obtained from an adult who received the influenza vaccine. This sequence joins TRBV6-1 and TRBJ1-5; a weak D match, TRBD1 (5 bases). Sample: CXCR5- memory CD4+ T cells sorted from blood, taken 6 weeks after influenza vaccination. The CDR3 nucleotides are TGTGCCAGCAGTGTAACAGGAAATCAGCCCCAGCATTTT. Protein: CASSVTGNQPQHF.